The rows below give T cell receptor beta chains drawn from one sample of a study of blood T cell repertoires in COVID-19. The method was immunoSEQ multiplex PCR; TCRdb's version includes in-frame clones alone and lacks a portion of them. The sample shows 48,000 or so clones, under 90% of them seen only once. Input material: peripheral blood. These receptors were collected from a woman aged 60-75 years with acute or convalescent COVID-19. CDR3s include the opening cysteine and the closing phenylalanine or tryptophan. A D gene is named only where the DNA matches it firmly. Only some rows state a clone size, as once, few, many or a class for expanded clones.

cdr3_nt: TGCAGTGCTAGCGGTGACAATGAGCAGTTCTTC
cdr3_aa: CSASGDNEQFF
v_call: TRBV20-1
d_call: -
j_call: TRBJ2-1
clone_size: -

cdr3_nt: TGTGCCAGCAGCAGGGATTTTAACTATGGCTACACCTTC
cdr3_aa: CASSRDFNYGYTF
v_call: TRBV2
d_call: -
j_call: TRBJ1-2
clone_size: -

cdr3_nt: TGTGCCAGCAGTTACGCCGCGGGACCCTACGAGCAGTACTTC
cdr3_aa: CASSYAAGPYEQYF
v_call: TRBV6-6
d_call: -
j_call: TRBJ2-7
clone_size: -

cdr3_nt: TGTGCCAGCAGCTCGACAGGGGGCGCGGAGACCCAGTACTTC
cdr3_aa: CASSSTGGAETQYF
v_call: TRBV7-3
d_call: TRBD1
j_call: TRBJ2-5
clone_size: -

cdr3_nt: TGTGCCAGCAGCCAAGATACGACAGGGGCTCAGCCCCAGCATTTT
cdr3_aa: CASSQDTTGAQPQHF
v_call: TRBV3-1/TRBV3-2
d_call: TRBD1
j_call: TRBJ1-5
clone_size: -

cdr3_nt: TGTGCCAGCATTAAGGAGATCCCGGGACAGGGTATAAACTATGGCTACACCTTC
cdr3_aa: CASIKEIPGQGINYGYTF
v_call: TRBV5-6
d_call: TRBD1
j_call: TRBJ1-2
clone_size: -

cdr3_nt: TGTGCCAGTAGCCTTCTATCTGGAAACACCATATATTTT
cdr3_aa: CASSLLSGNTIYF
v_call: TRBV19
d_call: -
j_call: TRBJ1-3
clone_size: -

cdr3_nt: TGTGCCAGCGCCGGGTTCGGTGAAAAACTGTTTTTT
cdr3_aa: CASAGFGEKLFF
v_call: TRBV27
d_call: -
j_call: TRBJ1-4
clone_size: -

cdr3_nt: TGTGCCAGCAGCTTAGATACAGGGTTGCGTGAGCAGTTCTTC
cdr3_aa: CASSLDTGLREQFF
v_call: TRBV11-2
d_call: -
j_call: TRBJ2-1
clone_size: -

cdr3_nt: TGTGCCAGCAGCTCGCCGACAGGGCCAAATGAAAAACTGTTTTTT
cdr3_aa: CASSSPTGPNEKLFF
v_call: TRBV7-6
d_call: TRBD1
j_call: TRBJ1-4
clone_size: few

cdr3_nt: TGCGCCAGCAGCCGCAACCCGACTAGCGGGAGGACGACAGATACGCAGTATTTT
cdr3_aa: CASSRNPTSGRTTDTQYF
v_call: TRBV5-1
d_call: TRBD2
j_call: TRBJ2-3
clone_size: -

cdr3_nt: TGTGCCAGTCGCAACAGGGGAAACACCGGGGAGCTGTTTTTT
cdr3_aa: CASRNRGNTGELFF
v_call: TRBV19
d_call: TRBD1
j_call: TRBJ2-2
clone_size: -

cdr3_nt: TGTGCCAGTAGTCCTACGGGACTAGCGTATACGCAGTATTTT
cdr3_aa: CASSPTGLAYTQYF
v_call: TRBV19
d_call: TRBD2
j_call: TRBJ2-3
clone_size: -

cdr3_nt: TGTGCCAGCGGAGGGGCCACGCAGACCCAGTACTTC
cdr3_aa: CASGGATQTQYF
v_call: TRBV6-6
d_call: -
j_call: TRBJ2-5
clone_size: -

cdr3_nt: TGTGCCAGCAGCACTCAGGGACTAGCGGGAGTCGAGCAGTACTTC
cdr3_aa: CASSTQGLAGVEQYF
v_call: TRBV11-2
d_call: TRBD2
j_call: TRBJ2-7
clone_size: once

cdr3_nt: TGTGCCAGCAGCAGAGAGGGGGCGCGTAATGAAAAACTGTTTTTT
cdr3_aa: CASSREGARNEKLFF
v_call: TRBV11-2
d_call: TRBD1
j_call: TRBJ1-4
clone_size: -

cdr3_nt: TGTGCCAGCAGCAAACCCGACAGGAACACTGAAGCTTTCTTT
cdr3_aa: CASSKPDRNTEAFF
v_call: TRBV21-1
d_call: -
j_call: TRBJ1-1
clone_size: -

cdr3_nt: TGTGCCAGCAGCTTATCCGGCCAGGGAAGAAACTACGAGCAGTACTTC
cdr3_aa: CASSLSGQGRNYEQYF
v_call: TRBV7-8
d_call: -
j_call: TRBJ2-7
clone_size: -

cdr3_nt: TGTGCCAGCAGCTCAGAGGGCTCTGGAAACACCATATATTTT
cdr3_aa: CASSSEGSGNTIYF
v_call: TRBV5-6
d_call: -
j_call: TRBJ1-3
clone_size: -

cdr3_nt: TGTGCCAGCAGCTCCCTCGCTCCGGGACTAGCGGGAGACGAGCAGTACTTC
cdr3_aa: CASSSLAPGLAGDEQYF
v_call: TRBV5-4
d_call: TRBD2
j_call: TRBJ2-7
clone_size: -

cdr3_nt: TGCGCCAGCAGCCGAGGATTCGGACAAGAGACCCAGTACTTC
cdr3_aa: CASSRGFGQETQYF
v_call: TRBV4-3
d_call: -
j_call: TRBJ2-5
clone_size: -

cdr3_nt: TGTGCCAGCAGTTTAACTACCGCGAGCTCCTACGAGCAGTACTTC
cdr3_aa: CASSLTTASSYEQYF
v_call: TRBV7-9
d_call: -
j_call: TRBJ2-7
clone_size: once

cdr3_nt: TGTGCCAGCAGCCAAGACCTAGCGGGAGGGTACACCGGGGAGCTGTTTTTT
cdr3_aa: CASSQDLAGGYTGELFF
v_call: TRBV3-1/TRBV3-2
d_call: TRBD2
j_call: TRBJ2-2
clone_size: once

cdr3_nt: TGCGCCAGCAGCCCTCGACAGAGATTCTCAGAGACCCAGTACTTC
cdr3_aa: CASSPRQRFSETQYF
v_call: TRBV5-1
d_call: -
j_call: TRBJ2-5
clone_size: -

cdr3_nt: TGTGCCAGCAGCCTTTGGCGGGAGTCTGGAAATGAGCAGTTCTTC
cdr3_aa: CASSLWRESGNEQFF
v_call: TRBV4-2
d_call: TRBD2
j_call: TRBJ2-1
clone_size: -

cdr3_nt: TGTGCCAGAAGTACCGGGACAAGCTATGGCTACACCTTC
cdr3_aa: CARSTGTSYGYTF
v_call: TRBV2
d_call: -
j_call: TRBJ1-2
clone_size: medium-sized

cdr3_nt: TGTGCCAGCAGCTTGGCCGGGGCGGGGGGGGAAGCTTTCTTT
cdr3_aa: CASSLAGAGGEAFF
v_call: TRBV5-4
d_call: -
j_call: TRBJ1-1
clone_size: -

cdr3_nt: TGTGCCAGCAGCCGTGGACAGGGATTCTCTGGGGCCAACGTCCTGACTTTC
cdr3_aa: CASSRGQGFSGANVLTF
v_call: TRBV4-2
d_call: TRBD1
j_call: TRBJ2-6
clone_size: once

cdr3_nt: TGCGCCAGCAGCTTGGAGGGGCCCCTTAACACCGGGGAGCTGTTTTTT
cdr3_aa: CASSLEGPLNTGELFF
v_call: TRBV5-1
d_call: -
j_call: TRBJ2-2
clone_size: -

cdr3_nt: TGTGCCAGCAGTTTAGACACCTACGAGCAGTACTTC
cdr3_aa: CASSLDTYEQYF
v_call: TRBV12-3/TRBV12-4
d_call: -
j_call: TRBJ2-7
clone_size: -

cdr3_nt: TGTGCCAGCAGCTTAGAACAGGGTCAAGAGACCCAGTACTTC
cdr3_aa: CASSLEQGQETQYF
v_call: TRBV7-2
d_call: -
j_call: TRBJ2-5
clone_size: -

cdr3_nt: TGTGCCAGTACTGACGGTGAGGGAGTGAGCAATCAGCCCCAGCATTTT
cdr3_aa: CASTDGEGVSNQPQHF
v_call: TRBV19
d_call: -
j_call: TRBJ1-5
clone_size: -